This TCR beta chain came from a study of blood T cell repertoires in COVID-19. Turning to the study itself: From the United States, Italy and Spain came samples of acute and convalescent COVID-19.

Some clones are missing from TCRdb's copy, which holds only in-frame ones; the method was immunoSEQ multiplex PCR. The table shows about 190,000 clones, with about 85% occurring only once. This CDR3 spans 15 amino acids. Trimming pared 1 base from V and 7 bases from J, leaving 14 bases between. Germline CDR1 LGHDT, CDR2 YNNKEL (reference sequence). Material for sequencing was peripheral blood. The chain joins TRBV3-1 (or the pseudogene TRBV3-2) to TRBJ2-1, with D possibly TRBD1 on 5 matching bases. The TCR originated in a human donor in a cohort sampled during active COVID-19. The CDR3 nucleotides are TGTGCCAGCAGCCAAGGAACAGGAATAGGGAATGAGCAGTTCTTC. This gives the protein CASSQGTGIGNEQFF.